The following is a TCR beta chain sequence with its context. By how much of the sample it makes up, this clonotype is medium-sized (0.01 to 0.1%). Its cognate antigen has yet to be identified. Base qualities are missing; no much larger clone stands one base away. Unsorted PBMC libraries were generated from 2 million PBMCs stored in RNAlater at -80 °C until RNA extraction. Multiple sclerosis patients were enrolled in a US clinical protocol evaluating disease progression by magnetic resonance imaging. Peripheral blood was subjected to Ficoll-Hypaque density gradient centrifugation to isolate PBMCs, which were then cryopreserved in liquid nitrogen. The data stem from a study of neurological immune-mediated disorders (dated 2019 in TCRdb). As for the study more broadly: Among the roughly 35 multiple sclerosis patients, relapsing-remitting MS accounted for 31 and secondary progressive MS accounted for 3. The study compared peripheral blood TCR-beta repertoires of HTLV-I-associated myelopathy (HAM/TSP) patients, multiple sclerosis patients and healthy controls using UMI-based sequencing. The 95 to 110 TCR-beta libraries covered PBMC samples along with longitudinal samples, technical triplicates, and paired sorted CD4+ and CD8+ T-cell subsets. The cohort included some 68 subjects: approximately 14 with HAM/TSP, around 34 with multiple sclerosis, and approximately 20 healthy controls.

cDNA synthesis used template-switch 5'RACE with a primer carrying a 10-nucleotide random unique molecular identifier tagging each TCR transcript. Over 170 million TCR-beta sequences, covering 15-18 subjects, were produced in each sequencing run. The RNeasy kit was used for extraction of total RNA. The KAPA Real-time Library Amplification kit was used to amplify TCR-beta VDJ regions with primers for the TCR constant region and the 5'RACE anchor. A first PCR added sample indexes and Illumina adaptors, after which a second PCR increased the library yield. After purification with Ampure beads, the TCR product of roughly 650 bp was size-selected on a 2% E-gel SizeSelection system. Before pooling, library quality was checked on a Bioanalyzer, concentration was measured with Qubit, and libraries were quantified with the Kapa Library Quantification kit. An Illumina HiSeq 2500 was used to sequence the libraries paired-end at 2 x 150 bp. To increase sequence diversity, roughly 24-32% phiX was spiked into each library pool. Per the original workflow: The quality-filtered reads were processed with the UMI-based MiGEC pipeline, whose error correction step removed more than 80% of the raw TCR sequences. IMGT germline references were used for alignment of VDJ genes, and clonotypes were defined by a unique CDR3 amino acid sequence together with V-J genes. Clonal expansion, Shannon diversity, and CDR3 relatedness (CalcPairwiseDistances, ClusterSamples) were evaluated with VDJtools, and phylogenetic trees were built with CLCbio workbench. Clones with at least 8 unique UMIs were defined as expanded, with this threshold being based on coefficient-of-variation modelling across technical triplicates. Using fastp at Q25 and MiXCR, TCRdb reprocessed the public reads and kept productive beta chains. Records with the same CDR3 protein are collapsed into one entry carrying the most frequent genes and DNA. The V and J calls were determined by TCRdb, not by the authors. The sample records about 55,000 distinct CDR3 sequences, around 4% of which are singletons. Together, the top ten hold 1.6% of the sample.

Spanning cysteine to phenylalanine, the CDR3 consists of 14 amino acids. The only DNA kept is the CDR3, 42 bases in frame from the first base. The germline V gene encodes CDR1 DFQATT and CDR2 SNEGSKA (reference sequence). Trimming takes 5 bases from V and 6 bases from J, and the germline ends sit 20 bases apart. The investigation overall reported the following: Expanded clones from different subjects shared no identical CDR3 amino acid sequences, which suggests that TCR-beta repertoires were private in all groups. No association of the MS cluster with clinical or MRI features was observed, and the need for larger cohorts was stated by the authors. TCR clonal expansion was greatest in HAM/TSP patients and smallest in MS patients, who ranked below even healthy controls. Phylogenetic analysis grouped repertoires from 18 of 34 MS patients into a cluster of related CDR3 sequences, suggesting a possible repertoire-level signature.

This sequence was found in a man aged 25 to 40 with multiple sclerosis. The chain is assembled from TRBV20-1 and TRBJ2-7; the D gene may be TRBD1 or TRBD2, since each aligns over 6 bases. Sequencing was performed on PBMCs. The CDR3: CSADAEGDSGEQYF. At the DNA level, the sequence is TGCAGTGCTGACGCGGAGGGGGATAGCGGCGAGCAGTACTTC.